This TCR beta chain was sequenced during a study of molecular identifiers for immune sequencing clone quantification. TCRdb ran MiXCR on the PCR reads and lists one entry per CDR3 protein. The sample holds thousands of distinct CDR3 sequences, 35% seen once. The sequenced sample was naive CD8+ T cells from blood, with Jurkat cell RNA spiked in. Indicated subset: FACS-sorted CD8+CD4-CCR7+CD45RA+ naive T cells. The TCR comes from a human donor in good health. Some libraries in this study had Jurkat cell RNA spiked in.

In DNA, the CDR3 is TGTGCCAGCAGCCGCCGGGCCGACACCGGGGAGCTGTTTTTT. Its protein product is CASSRRADTGELFF. The chain has TRBV7-6 and TRBJ2-2; D call uncertain. The CDR3 loop spans 14 amino acids. Germline V CDR1 and CDR2: SGHVS, FNYEAQ. V was trimmed by 5 bases and J by 3 bases, leaving 10 bases between them.